The 24 T cell receptor beta chains listed next were all sequenced from one sample in a study of technical replicates of blood from a handful of donors. Data came from immunoSEQ multiplex PCR; TCRdb stores just in-frame clones and leaves some out. The sample includes around 97,000 clones, 95% to 96% seen only once; the top ten take approximately 0.33%. The specimen sequenced was T cells isolated from PBMCs. Source of these receptors: a human donor in good health.

The genes are TRBV6-6 and TRBJ2-3; tentative D call: TRBD2 (5 bases). The length of the CDR3 is 16 residues. CDR1 and CDR2 from the germline V gene are MNHNY and SVGAGI (reference sequence). V was pared by 6 bases and J by 2 bases, with 18 bases between. CDR3 in DNA: TGTGCCAGCAGCCGAGCGGAGACCTCTCTCACAGATACGCAGTATTTT. This encodes CASSRAETSLTDTQYF.

This clone was observed a handful of times. The V call is TRBV7-8, the J call TRBJ1-3; D remains unclear. V lost 1 base and J lost 3, with 16 bases in between. This CDR3 comprises 17 residues. Germline CDR1 reads SGHVS; CDR2 reads FQNEAQ. The CDR3 nucleotides are TGTGCCAGCAGCTTAGAGTTCGGGTTAGTCCTTGGAAACACCATATATTTT. Its protein product is CASSLEFGLVLGNTIYF.

This clone occurred once. V gene TRBV6-5 combines with J gene TRBJ2-3; D gene ambiguous. Trimming left V 2 bases short and J 2 bases short, with 8 bases between. Germline values: CDR1 MNHEY, CDR2 SVGAGI. CDR3 length: 14 residues. This chain's CDR3 is CASSYVPNTDTQYF. The CDR3 DNA is TGTGCCAGCAGTTACGTCCCAAACACAGATACGCAGTATTTT.

The chain employs TRBV19 and TRBJ2-3, with TRBD2 matching 8 bases. The V segment lost 6 bases and the J segment 5 bases; nucleotides outside the gene matches: 4. CDR3 length: 13 residues. CDR1 is LNHDA and CDR2 is SQIVND in the germline V gene (reference sequence). This CDR3 is CASRVAGLDTQYF. CDR3 DNA sequence: TGTGCCAGTAGGGTAGCGGGACTAGATACGCAGTATTTT.

This clone was counted a single time. This sequence joins TRBV7-3 and TRBJ2-1; tentative D call: TRBD2 (5 bases). V was cut by 1 base and J by 5 bases, with 12 bases left in between. Germline V gene sequence: CDR1 SGHTA, CDR2 FQGTGA. The CDR3 totals 15 residues. CDR3: CASSLRDSANNEQFF. CDR3 sequence (DNA): TGTGCCAGCAGCTTAAGGGATAGCGCTAACAATGAGCAGTTCTTC.

The chain employs TRBV9 and TRBJ2-2; 7 bases agree with TRBD2. This CDR3 has 13 residues. Unmatched junction bases numbered 2, after V lost 5 bases and J lost 4 bases. CDR1 is SGDLS and CDR2 is YYNGEE in the germline V gene. As DNA, the CDR3 is TGTGCCAGCAGAGCTAGCGGCACCGGGGAGCTGTTTTTT. Its translation: CASRASGTGELFF.

The rearrangement joins TRBV7-9 to TRBJ2-7; 8 nucleotides match TRBD2. Germline V gene data show CDR1 as SEHNR and CDR2 as FQNEAQ (reference sequence). The junction had 11 bases not matched to a gene; V was cut back by 4 bases and J by 0 bases. The CDR3 is 17 amino acids. CDR3 loop: CASSSGGPGTLSYEQYF. The CDR3 coding sequence is TGTGCCAGCAGCTCGGGGGGGCCGGGGACGCTCTCCTACGAGCAGTACTTC.

The rearrangement links TRBV4-1 to TRBJ2-1, with a tentative D call TRBD2 (6 bases). Germline V lookup: CDR1 MGHRA, CDR2 YSYEKL. CDR3 size: 13 residues. Deletions cut 3 bases from V and 8 bases from J, with 11 bases between. The CDR3: CASSHPPGDEQFF. CDR3 bases: TGCGCCAGCAGCCATCCCCCGGGAGATGAGCAGTTCTTC.

This clone is a singleton in its sample. This chain's CDR3 is CASSLTSVRANEQYF. The DNA of the CDR3 is TGTGCCAGCAGCTTAACCTCAGTGCGAGCGAACGAGCAGTACTTC. The chain has TRBV5-4 and TRBJ2-7; no reliable D call. CDR1 and CDR2 from the germline V gene are SGHNT and YYREEE (reference sequence). The CDR3 consists of 15 residues. V was trimmed by 2 bases and J by 5 bases, leaving 17 bases between them.

This clone came up a few times. This sequence joins TRBV4-1 and TRBJ1-1, with unresolved D. The length of the CDR3 is 11 residues. CDR1 and CDR2 (germline): MGHRA, YSYEKL. V lost 1 base to trimming and J lost 5 bases, with 2 bases between them. The CDR3 DNA follows: TGCGCCAGCAGCCAAGCGACTGAAGCTTTCTTT. It is translated as CASSQATEAFF.

CDR3 nucleotide sequence: TGTGCCAGCAGTTATAGGGGGCGAGGAACAGATACGCAGTATTTT. As protein: CASSYRGRGTDTQYF. This chain uses TRBV6-6 with TRBJ2-3; 7 bases are shared with TRBD1. CDR3 size: 15 residues. The ends lost 3 bases at V and 3 bases at J; junction bases unmatched: 6. Germline values: CDR1 MNHNY, CDR2 SVGAGI (reference sequence).

J is TRBJ1-4 and V is TRBV6-1; 8 bases are shared with TRBD1. The CDR3 is 15 residues long. V was pared by 3 bases and J by 8 bases, with 8 bases of the junction left unmatched. Germline CDR1 and CDR2: MNHNS and SASEGT. The CDR3 nucleotides read TGTGCCAGCAGTGACAGGACAGGGTGGGGGGAAAAACTGTTTTTT. Protein sequence: CASSDRTGWGEKLFF.

The V call is TRBV2, the J call TRBJ2-1; 8 positions match TRBD2. V shed 5 bases and J 7 bases; nucleotides not matched to a gene: 7. This CDR3 is 14 amino acids long. In germline, CDR1 is SNHLY, CDR2 FYNNEI. CDR3 in DNA: TGTGCCAGCAGTTTCCTAGCGGGTGGGAATGAGCAGTTCTTC. Its translation: CASSFLAGGNEQFF.

The chain carries TRBV19 and TRBJ1-3; no firm D call. The germline V gene encodes CDR1 LNHDA and CDR2 SQIVND (reference sequence). The CDR3 is 16 amino acids. V was trimmed by 4 bases and J by 0 bases, leaving 13 bases between them. The CDR3 bases are TGTGCCAGTAGTAACCCCGGTGGAGACTCTGGAAACACCATATATTTT. As protein: CASSNPGGDSGNTIYF.

V is TRBV4-2 and J is TRBJ2-5, with D maybe TRBD1 (6 bases). Between the trimmed V and J ends, which lost 0 bases and 9 bases, there was a span of 14 bases. The length of the CDR3 is 14 residues. Germline values: CDR1 LGHNA, CDR2 YNFKEQ. CDR3 sequence reads: CASSQDGQPMAQYF. As DNA, the CDR3 is TGTGCCAGCAGCCAAGACGGACAGCCCATGGCCCAGTACTTC.

The V gene is TRBV30, the J gene TRBJ2-7; no definite D call. Trimming left V 3 bases short and J 2 bases short, with 11 bases between. The CDR3 sequence is 13 residues long. Germline V gene data show CDR1 as GTSNPN and CDR2 as SVGIG (reference sequence). This CDR3 is CAWRQQATYEQYF. The CDR3 DNA reads TGTGCCTGGAGACAGCAGGCAACCTACGAGCAGTACTTC.

This chain uses TRBV30 with TRBJ2-1; TRBD1 agrees at 8 bases. Looked up from germline, CDR1 is GTSNPN and CDR2 is SVGIG (reference sequence). V lost 2 bases, J lost 8 bases, and 14 bases stayed unmatched. CDR3 length: 16 amino acids. The CDR3 reads CAWSYPWTGIRDEQFF. The CDR3 DNA sequence: TGTGCCTGGAGTTACCCTTGGACAGGGATAAGGGATGAGCAGTTCTTC.

The chain joins TRBV2 to TRBJ2-3; D call uncertain. The CDR3 is 12 amino acids. V lost 6 bases to trimming and J lost 2 bases, with 6 bases between them. CDR1 is SNHLY and CDR2 is FYNNEI in the germline V gene. The CDR3 sequence is CASSSLTDTQYF. The CDR3 nucleotides are TGTGCCAGCAGCAGTCTCACAGATACGCAGTATTTT.

This chain links TRBV11-2 with TRBJ2-3, with 11 bases fitting TRBD2. Germline lookup yields CDR1 SGHAT and CDR2 FQNNGV. The CDR3 spans 15 residues. With V trimmed by 4 bases and J by 6 bases, 6 bases remained unmatched. CDR3 sequence reads: CASSSLLAGVDTQYF. In DNA, the CDR3 is TGTGCCAGCAGCTCCTTACTAGCGGGAGTTGATACGCAGTATTTT.

This chain connects TRBV9 to TRBJ1-2, with D possibly matching TRBD1 (6 bases). Germline CDR1 and CDR2: SGDLS and YYNGEE. CDR3 length equals 14 residues. Deletions cut 8 bases from V and 2 bases from J, with 16 bases between. CDR3 in amino acids: CASNKGQTNYGYTF. CDR3 nucleotides: TGTGCCAGTAATAAAGGACAGACCAACTATGGCTACACCTTC.

This chain connects TRBV11-2 to TRBJ1-1; 7 bases line up with TRBD1. Germline CDR1 and CDR2: SGHAT and FQNNGV. With V trimmed by 0 bases and J by 2 bases, 3 bases remained unmatched. This CDR3 is built from 15 residues. The CDR3 loop reads CASSLDGTANTEAFF. Here the CDR3 DNA reads TGTGCCAGCAGCTTAGACGGGACAGCCAACACTGAAGCTTTCTTT.

The V and J genes are TRBV30 and TRBJ2-2; weak D call: TRBD2 (6 bases). V was clipped by 0 bases and J by 3 bases, with 11 bases between them. This CDR3 has 15 amino acids. Germline values: CDR1 GTSNPN, CDR2 SVGIG (reference sequence). In nucleotides, the CDR3 is TGTGCCTGGAGTGTAGGGTGGAGGGACACCGGGGAGCTGTTTTTT. Translation gives CAWSVGWRDTGELFF.

The chain uses TRBV10-3 and TRBJ1-1; TRBD1 aligns across 8 bases. CDR3 length: 17 residues. With V trimmed by 0 bases and J by 1 base, 7 bases remained unmatched. Per the germline V gene, CDR1 is ENHRY and CDR2 is SYGVKD. The CDR3 coding sequence is TGTGCCATCAGTGAGTCGTGGACAGGGCCTAAGAACACTGAAGCTTTCTTT. Its protein product is CAISESWTGPKNTEAFF.

Remarks on this clone: An end of the junction does not agree with germline; a read error may underlie this. Other DNA sequences in this specimen translate into the identical CDR3. V gene TRBV27 combines with J gene TRBJ2-7; the match to TRBD2 covers 10 bases. The germline gives CDR1 MNHEY, CDR2 SMNVEV (reference sequence). There are 15 residues in the CDR3. CDR3 amino acids: CASSPNSGRLSEQYF. Written as DNA, the CDR3 is TGTGCCAGCAGTCCAAATAGCGGGAGGCTATCCGAGCAATACTTC.